This T cell receptor beta chain was recorded in a study of blood T cell repertoires in COVID-19. Study at large: PBMCs, B-cell-depleted T cells, or T cells were the source of the cDNA or gDNA that made up the material.

Germline CDR1 is LGHNT and CDR2 is FRNRAP. CDR3 size: 15 residues. The V segment lost 3 bases and the J segment 5 bases; nucleotides outside the gene matches: 7. Patients in Seattle were enrolled during active infection, then followed longitudinally. As originally analysed: For nucleated cells, counts were estimated from reference gene primer amplification. The protocol was immunoSEQ multiplex PCR, while the TCRdb copy is restricted to in-frame clones and leaves out a portion. V and J calls and clone size follow that table, whereas D and trimming were derived from the DNA. The table records around 57,000 clones, 87% of them present only once.

This receptor was identified in a woman of 80 years or more with COVID-19, enrolled during active disease. Sequenced material: peripheral blood. The chain uses TRBV12-5 and TRBJ2-3; 8 nucleotides line up with TRBD2. CDR3 loop: CASGLGTAGGDTQYF. The CDR3 bases are TGTGCTAGTGGTTTAGGTACGGCGGGGGGAGATACGCAGTATTTT.